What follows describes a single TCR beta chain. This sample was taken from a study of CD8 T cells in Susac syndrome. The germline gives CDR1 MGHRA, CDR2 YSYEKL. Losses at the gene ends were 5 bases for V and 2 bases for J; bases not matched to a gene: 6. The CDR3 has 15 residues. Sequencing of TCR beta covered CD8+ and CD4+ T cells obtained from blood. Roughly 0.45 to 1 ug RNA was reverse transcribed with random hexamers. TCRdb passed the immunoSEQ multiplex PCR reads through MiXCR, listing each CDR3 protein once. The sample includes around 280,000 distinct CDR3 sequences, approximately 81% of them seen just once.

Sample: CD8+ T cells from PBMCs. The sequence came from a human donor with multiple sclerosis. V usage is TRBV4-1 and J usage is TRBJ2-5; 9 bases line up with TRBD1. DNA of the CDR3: TGCGCCAGCAGCTTCCGGACAGGGGCGCAAGAGACCCAGTACTTC. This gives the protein CASSFRTGAQETQYF.